What follows is one TCR beta chain and its context. The entry originates in a study of blood T cell repertoires in COVID-19. The repertoire was sequenced with immunoSEQ multiplex PCR; TCRdb's copy has only in-frame clones and lacks some. The sample holds approximately 250,000 clones, 70% to 90% seen once. The CDR3 consists of 19 residues. Trimming took 0 bases from V and 4 from J; bases not matched to a gene: 11. Germline values: CDR1 LGHNA, CDR2 YSLEER. The chain carries TRBV4-3 and TRBJ2-1; 11 positions agree with TRBD2. Sequenced material: peripheral blood. The TCR comes from a man in his fifties or sixties with COVID-19, enrolled during active disease. CDR3 sequence (DNA): TGCGCCAGCAGCCAAGATCAGTCTAGCGGGGGGCCATTTTACAATGAGCAGTTCTTC. Translating it yields CASSQDQSSGGPFYNEQFF.